The 2 T cell receptor beta chains presented below share a single source sample, sequenced in a study of blood T cell repertoires in COVID-19. Clones were sequenced by immunoSEQ multiplex PCR, and TCRdb holds only the in-frame ones, with some missing. The sample carries about 300,000 clones, approximately 82% recorded once. Material for sequencing was peripheral blood. Receptor source: a woman between 50 and 59 years old with acute or convalescent COVID-19.

The chain carries TRBV5-5 and TRBJ2-3; the match to TRBD2 covers 14 bases. CDR3 length: 19 residues. Looked up from germline, CDR1 is SGHKS and CDR2 is YYEKEE (reference sequence). The V and J ends lost 4 bases and 3 bases, in that order; junction bases with no gene match: 13. CDR3 residues: CASSKTSGGAWVVTDTQYF. CDR3 nucleotide sequence: TGTGCCAGCAGCAAGACTAGCGGGGGGGCCTGGGTTGTGACAGATACGCAGTATTTT.

V and J are TRBV7-9 and TRBJ1-4; 8 nucleotides align to TRBD1. After removal of 4 bases from V and 8 bases from J, the junction contained 6 bases not matched to a gene. Germline V gene lookup returns CDR1 SEHNR and CDR2 FQNEAQ (reference sequence). This CDR3 is built from 14 residues. CDR3 residues: CASSYGTGGEKLFF. The CDR3 nucleotides are TGTGCCAGCAGCTATGGGACAGGAGGCGAAAAACTGTTTTTT.